The T cell receptor (beta chain) under discussion was sequenced for a study of cytomegalovirus exposure and HLA in healthy donors. Points from the study as a whole: In a later analysis, a genetic analysis reported fewer productive-TCR N-insertions in an Asian-associated ancestry cluster than the cohort average.

PCR used 60 Vbeta primers and 13 Jbeta primers. Measured with immunoSEQ multiplex PCR; TCRdb has only the in-frame clones, and not every one. The repertoire has approximately 140,000 clones, roughly four fifths of them found once; the top ten carry over 4.5%. This clone showed up just a few times. Its antigen is still unknown. Trimming took 3 bases from V and 6 from J, leaving 14 bases between them. This CDR3 comprises 13 residues. The germline V gene has CDR1 GTSNPN and CDR2 SVGIG (reference sequence). Specimen: PBMCs. The sequence was obtained from a woman aged 35 to 49 in good health and CMV-seropositive. The rearrangement joins TRBV30 to TRBJ1-1; D is uncertain. CDR3 region: CAWSPDSRAEAFF. For the CDR3, the DNA is TGTGCCTGGAGCCCCGACTCCCGGGCTGAAGCTTTCTTT.